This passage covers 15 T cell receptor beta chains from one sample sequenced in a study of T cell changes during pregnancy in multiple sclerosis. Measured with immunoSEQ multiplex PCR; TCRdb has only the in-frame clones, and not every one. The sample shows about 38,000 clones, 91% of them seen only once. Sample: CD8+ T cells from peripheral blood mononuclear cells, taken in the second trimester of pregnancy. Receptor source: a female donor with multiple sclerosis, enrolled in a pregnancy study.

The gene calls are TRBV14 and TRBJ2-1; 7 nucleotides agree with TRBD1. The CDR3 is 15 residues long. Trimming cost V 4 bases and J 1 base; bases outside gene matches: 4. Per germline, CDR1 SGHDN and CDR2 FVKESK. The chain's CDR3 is CASSPLGQSYNEQFF. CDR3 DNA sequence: TGTGCCAGCAGCCCCCTGGGACAGTCCTACAATGAGCAGTTCTTC.

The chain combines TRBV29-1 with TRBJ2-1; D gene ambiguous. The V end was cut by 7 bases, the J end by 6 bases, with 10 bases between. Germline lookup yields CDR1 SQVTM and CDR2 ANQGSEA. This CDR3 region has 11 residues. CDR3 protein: CSERSGNEQFF. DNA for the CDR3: TGCAGCGAGAGGTCGGGCAATGAGCAGTTCTTC.

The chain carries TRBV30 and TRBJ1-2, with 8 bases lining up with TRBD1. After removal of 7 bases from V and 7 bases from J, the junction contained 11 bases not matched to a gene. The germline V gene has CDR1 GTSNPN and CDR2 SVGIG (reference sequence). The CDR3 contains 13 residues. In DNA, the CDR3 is TGTGCCTCGACCCTTGACAGGGGTGGTGGCTACACCTTC. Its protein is CASTLDRGGGYTF. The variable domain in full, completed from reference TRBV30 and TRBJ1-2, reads SQTIHQWPATLVQPVGSPLSLECTVEGTSNPNLYWYRQAAGRGLQLLFYSVGIGQISSEVPQNLSASRPQDRQFILSSKKLLLSDSGFYLCASTLDRGGGYTFGSGTRLTVV.

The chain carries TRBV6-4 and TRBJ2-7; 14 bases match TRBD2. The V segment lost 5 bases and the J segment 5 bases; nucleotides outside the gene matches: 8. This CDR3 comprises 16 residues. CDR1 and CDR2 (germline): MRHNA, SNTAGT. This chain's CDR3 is CASSKGLAGGQNEQYF. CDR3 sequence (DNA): TGTGCCAGCAGTAAAGGACTAGCGGGAGGCCAAAACGAGCAGTACTTC.

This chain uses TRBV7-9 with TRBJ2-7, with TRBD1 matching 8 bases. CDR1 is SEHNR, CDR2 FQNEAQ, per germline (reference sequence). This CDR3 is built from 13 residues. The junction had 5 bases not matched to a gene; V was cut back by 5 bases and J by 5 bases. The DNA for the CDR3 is TGTGCCAGCAGCCGGAGGGACAGGAACGAGCAGTACTTC. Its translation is CASSRRDRNEQYF.

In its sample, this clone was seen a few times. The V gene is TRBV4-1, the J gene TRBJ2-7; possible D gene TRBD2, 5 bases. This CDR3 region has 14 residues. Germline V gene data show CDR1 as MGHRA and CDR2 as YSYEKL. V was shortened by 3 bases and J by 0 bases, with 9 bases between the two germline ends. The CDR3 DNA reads TGCGCCAGCAGCCAGAGGGATATCTCCTACGAGCAGTACTTC. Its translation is CASSQRDISYEQYF.

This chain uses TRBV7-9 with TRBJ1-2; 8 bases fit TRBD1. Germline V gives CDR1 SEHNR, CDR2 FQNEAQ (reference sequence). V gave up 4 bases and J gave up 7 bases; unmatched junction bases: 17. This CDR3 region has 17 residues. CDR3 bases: TGTGCCAGCAGCTCAACCGGGACAGGAGCCTTCCATGGTGGCTACACCTTC. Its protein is CASSSTGTGAFHGGYTF.

CDR3 coding DNA: TGTGCCAGCAACCGGGACTTGGACTCCTACGAGCAGTACTTC. Amino acid sequence: CASNRDLDSYEQYF. The gene calls are TRBV2 and TRBJ2-7, with TRBD2 as a possible D gene (6 bases). CDR3 size: 14 residues. Germline CDR1 reads SNHLY; CDR2 reads FYNNEI. Trimming removed 7 bases from V and 0 bases from J, with 13 bases in between.

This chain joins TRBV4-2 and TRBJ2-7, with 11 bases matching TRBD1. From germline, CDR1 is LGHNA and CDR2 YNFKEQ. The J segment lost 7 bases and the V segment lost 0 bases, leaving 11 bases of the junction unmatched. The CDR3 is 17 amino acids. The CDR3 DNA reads TGTGCCAGCAGCCAAGAGGGTTACGGGACAGGGGGTTGGGAGCAGTACTTC. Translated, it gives CASSQEGYGTGGWEQYF.

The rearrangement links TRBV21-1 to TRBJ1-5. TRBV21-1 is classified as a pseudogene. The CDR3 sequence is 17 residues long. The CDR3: CASSKGGAVPGNQPQHF. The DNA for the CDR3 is TGTGCCAGCAGCAAAGGGGGAGCCGTGCCGGGCAATCAGCCCCAGCATTTT.

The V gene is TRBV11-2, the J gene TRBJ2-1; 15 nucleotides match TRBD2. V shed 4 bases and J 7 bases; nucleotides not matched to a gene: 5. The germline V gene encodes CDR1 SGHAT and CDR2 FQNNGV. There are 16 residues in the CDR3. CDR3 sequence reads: CASSSRTSGGGNEQFF. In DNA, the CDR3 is TGTGCCAGCAGCTCGCGGACTAGCGGGGGGGGTAATGAGCAGTTCTTC.

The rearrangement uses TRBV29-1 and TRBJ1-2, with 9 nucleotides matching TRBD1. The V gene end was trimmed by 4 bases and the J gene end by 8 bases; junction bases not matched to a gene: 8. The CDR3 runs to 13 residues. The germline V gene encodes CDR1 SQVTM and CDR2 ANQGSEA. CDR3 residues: CSVVGDRVDGYTF. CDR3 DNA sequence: TGCAGCGTTGTAGGGGACAGGGTGGACGGCTACACCTTC. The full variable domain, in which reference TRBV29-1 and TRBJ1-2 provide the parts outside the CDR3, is SAVISQKPSRDICQRGTSLTIQCQVDSQVTMMFWYRQQPGQSLTLIATANQGSEATYESGFVIDKFPISRPNLTFSTLTVSNMSPEDSSIYLCSVVGDRVDGYTFGSGTRLTVV.

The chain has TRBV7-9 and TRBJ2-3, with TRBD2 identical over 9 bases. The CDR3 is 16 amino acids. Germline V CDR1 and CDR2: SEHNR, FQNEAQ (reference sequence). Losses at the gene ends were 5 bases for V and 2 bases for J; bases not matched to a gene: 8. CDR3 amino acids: CASSPSSGELTDTQYF. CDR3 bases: TGTGCCAGCAGCCCCTCTAGCGGGGAACTCACAGATACGCAGTATTTT.

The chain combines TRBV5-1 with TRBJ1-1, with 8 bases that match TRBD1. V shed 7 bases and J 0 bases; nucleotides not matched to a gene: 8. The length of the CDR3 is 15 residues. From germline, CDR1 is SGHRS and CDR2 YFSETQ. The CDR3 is CASGWSGGMNTEAFF. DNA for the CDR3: TGCGCCAGCGGTTGGTCAGGGGGCATGAACACTGAAGCTTTCTTT.

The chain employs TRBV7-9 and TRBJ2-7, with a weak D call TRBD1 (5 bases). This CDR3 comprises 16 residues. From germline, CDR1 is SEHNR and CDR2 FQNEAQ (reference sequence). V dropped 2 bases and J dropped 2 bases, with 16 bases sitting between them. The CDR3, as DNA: TGTGCCAGCAGCTTACGCTCGCAGGGTACTACCTACGAGCAGTACTTC. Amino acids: CASSLRSQGTTYEQYF.